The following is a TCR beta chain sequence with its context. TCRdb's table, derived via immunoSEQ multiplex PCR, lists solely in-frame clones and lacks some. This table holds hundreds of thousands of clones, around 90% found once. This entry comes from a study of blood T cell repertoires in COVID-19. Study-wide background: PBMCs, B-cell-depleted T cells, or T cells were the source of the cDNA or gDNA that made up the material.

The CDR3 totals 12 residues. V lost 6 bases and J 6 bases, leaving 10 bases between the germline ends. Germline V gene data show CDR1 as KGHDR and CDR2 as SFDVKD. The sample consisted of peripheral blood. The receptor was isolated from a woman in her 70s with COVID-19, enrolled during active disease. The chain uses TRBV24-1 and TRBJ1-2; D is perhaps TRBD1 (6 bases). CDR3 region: CATSQGRNGYTF. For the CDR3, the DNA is TGTGCCACCAGTCAGGGGAGAAATGGCTACACCTTC.